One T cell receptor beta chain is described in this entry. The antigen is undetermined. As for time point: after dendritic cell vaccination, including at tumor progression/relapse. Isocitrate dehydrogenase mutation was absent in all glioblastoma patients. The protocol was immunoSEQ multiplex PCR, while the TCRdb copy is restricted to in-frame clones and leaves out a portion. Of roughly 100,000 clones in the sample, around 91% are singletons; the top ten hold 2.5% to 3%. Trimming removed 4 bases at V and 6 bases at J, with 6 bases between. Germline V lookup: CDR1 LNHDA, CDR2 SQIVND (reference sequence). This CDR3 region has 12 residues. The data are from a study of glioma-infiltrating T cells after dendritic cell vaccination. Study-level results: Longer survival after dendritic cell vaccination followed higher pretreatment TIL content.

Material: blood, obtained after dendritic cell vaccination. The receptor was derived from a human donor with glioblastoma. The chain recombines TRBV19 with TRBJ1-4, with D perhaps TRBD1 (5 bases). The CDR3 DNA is TGTGCCAGTAGTAGCAGGGATGAAAAACTGTTTTTT. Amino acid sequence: CASSSRDEKLFF.